Listed here are 20 T cell receptor beta chains from one sample, sequenced in a study of blood T cell repertoires in COVID-19 (dated by TCRdb to about 2020). Library prep was done by the immunoSEQ multiplex PCR assay. Here the immuneACCESS table is served through TCRdb, limited to in-frame sequences with V and J called. Missing clones are a known gap in these copies; in checked studies unresolved V genes cover under half, and the rest lacks a known reason. The sample table holds approximately 80,000 clones, of which about 80% were seen once. The ten top clones hold over 5.5% of the sample. Sequenced material: peripheral blood. The receptors derive from a man over 45 with active or convalescent COVID-19.

This chain joins TRBV7-2 and TRBJ2-5; D is ambiguous. The CDR3 loop spans 13 amino acids. Trimming cost V 5 bases and J 7 bases, with 14 bases left between them. The germline gives CDR1 SGHTA, CDR2 FQGNSA. For the CDR3, the DNA is TGTGCCAGCAGCAATGTAGCCCTCGGGACCCAGTACTTC. Its protein is CASSNVALGTQYF. The full variable domain, completed using reference TRBV7-2 and TRBJ2-5, is GAGVSQSPSNKVTEKGKDVELRCDPISGHTALYWYRQSLGQGLEFLIYFQGNSAPDKSGLPSDRFSAERTGGSVSTLTIQRTQQEDSAVYLCASSNVALGTQYFGPGTRLLVL.

V is TRBV4-3 and J is TRBJ1-1; D gene ambiguous. This CDR3 comprises 16 residues. V was clipped by 3 bases and J by 1 base, with 15 bases between them. Germline loops: CDR1 LGHNA, CDR2 YSLEER. The chain's CDR3 is CASSHPPAGGNTEAFF. CDR3 sequence (DNA): TGCGCCAGCAGCCACCCCCCAGCGGGCGGGAACACTGAAGCTTTCTTT.

The V call is TRBV3-1 (or the pseudogene TRBV3-2), the J call TRBJ2-7; maybe TRBD2 (7 bases). The germline gives CDR1 LGHDT, CDR2 YNNKEL (reference sequence). Trimming cost V 2 bases and J 5 bases, with 16 bases left between them. The CDR3 sequence is 15 residues long. The CDR3 nucleotides are TGTGCCAGCAGCCAAAGGAGGGGGGGCCGGAACGAGCAGTACTTC. Protein sequence: CASSQRRGGRNEQYF.

The chain couples TRBV3-1 (or the pseudogene TRBV3-2) to TRBJ1-3, with D unclear. The germline gives CDR1 LGHDT, CDR2 YNNKEL (reference sequence). The CDR3 runs to 16 residues. Deletions cut 3 bases from V and 3 bases from J, with 15 bases between. DNA of the CDR3: TGTGCCAGCAGCCATTCCCCCGGGGATAGTGGAAACACCATATATTTT. It is translated as CASSHSPGDSGNTIYF.

CDR3 loop: CASSLDGRTGDAFF. The CDR3 DNA reads TGTGCCAGCAGCTTAGACGGTCGAACAGGGGACGCTTTCTTT. The chain combines TRBV7-2 with TRBJ1-1; TRBD1 aligns across 7 bases. Looked up from germline, CDR1 is SGHTA and CDR2 is FQGNSA. The CDR3 contains 14 residues. Losses at the gene ends were 1 base for V and 11 bases for J; bases not matched to a gene: 10.

The chain links TRBV11-2 to TRBJ2-3; 9 bases line up with TRBD2. The V and J ends lost 5 bases and 3 bases, in that order; junction bases with no gene match: 6. This CDR3 has 15 residues. Germline CDR1 reads SGHAT; CDR2 reads FQNNGV. The CDR3 reads CASSRRTSETDTQYF. CDR3 nucleotide sequence: TGTGCCAGCAGCAGGAGGACTAGCGAGACAGATACGCAGTATTTT.

J is TRBJ2-1 and V is TRBV2; D gene unclear. With 4 bases removed from V and 8 bases from J, the gap between germline ends came to 12 bases. The CDR3 totals 13 residues. From germline, CDR1 is SNHLY and CDR2 FYNNEI. CDR3 nucleotides: TGTGCCAGCAGTGTGGCTGAGCGAGATGAGCAGTTCTTC. Protein product: CASSVAERDEQFF. The full variable domain, with the rest looked up from reference TRBV2 and TRBJ2-1, is EPEVTQTPSHQVTQMGQEVILRCVPISNHLYFYWYRQILGQKVEFLVSFYNNEISEKSEIFDDQFSVERPDGSNFTLKIRSTKLEDSAMYFCASSVAERDEQFFGPGTRLTVL.

This sequence joins TRBV18 and TRBJ1-2; 7 bases agree with TRBD1. V trimming: 6 bases; J trimming: 4 bases; junction bases outside the gene matches: 8. The CDR3 totals 14 residues. Germline V lookup: CDR1 KGHSH, CDR2 LQKENI. CDR3 sequence (DNA): TGTGCCAGCTCGCGTGATGCAGGGGGCTATGGCTACACCTTC. This codes for CASSRDAGGYGYTF.

There are a few counts of this clone. The chain couples TRBV6-2 or TRBV6-3 to TRBJ1-5, with D maybe TRBD1 (6 bases). V gave up 2 bases and J gave up 4 bases, with 12 bases separating them. The CDR3 totals 15 residues. The germline CDR1 and CDR2 sequences are MNHEY and SVGEGT. The CDR3 DNA reads TGTGCCAGCAGTTACGCGGGGGGCTGGAATCAGCCCCAGCATTTT. Its translation: CASSYAGGWNQPQHF.

CDR3 DNA: TGTGCCAGCAGTTTAACGGGACAGGCCTACAATGAGCAGTTCTTC. Protein product: CASSLTGQAYNEQFF. The chain couples TRBV27 to TRBJ2-1; 8 nucleotides match TRBD1. J lost 2 bases, V lost 2 bases, and 2 bases had no gene match. This CDR3 is built from 15 residues. Germline V CDR1 and CDR2: MNHEY, SMNVEV (reference sequence).

The chain joins TRBV20-1 to TRBJ2-3, with D uncertain. The CDR3 is 11 residues long. Germline values: CDR1 DFQATT, CDR2 SNEGSKA (reference sequence). With 8 bases removed from V and 2 bases from J, the gap between germline ends came to 8 bases. Written as DNA, the CDR3 is TGCAGTTCCCTACTCACAGATACGCAGTATTTT. Its translation is CSSLLTDTQYF.

The genes are TRBV4-1 and TRBJ2-7, with D possibly matching TRBD2 (6 bases). The CDR3 runs to 16 residues. Deletions cut 0 bases from V and 3 bases from J, with 15 bases between. Germline CDR1 and CDR2: MGHRA and YSYEKL. CDR3 bases: TGCGCCAGCAGCCAAGAGGGCGGTGGGGGGTTCTACGAGCAGTACTTC. The encoded protein is CASSQEGGGGFYEQYF.

This clone was seen a handful of times. The gene calls are TRBV5-1 and TRBJ2-1; 7 bases line up with TRBD2. J gave up 4 bases and V 0 bases, and 4 bases lay outside the gene matches. Germline CDR1 SGHRS, CDR2 YFSETQ. This CDR3 has 15 amino acids. In nucleotides, the CDR3 is TGCGCCAGCAGCTTGGACCGGGGGGTTTACAATGAGCAGTTCTTC. This encodes CASSLDRGVYNEQFF.

This chain uses TRBV12-5 with TRBJ2-5, with D tentatively TRBD2 (5 bases). Germline CDR1 and CDR2: LGHNT and FRNRAP. There are 13 residues in the CDR3. Trimming shortened V by 2 bases and J by 5 bases, and 9 bases separated the two germline ends. CDR3 loop: CASGLNRGETQYF. The CDR3 DNA sequence: TGTGCTAGTGGTTTGAACCGCGGGGAGACCCAGTACTTC. The complete variable domain, with remaining parts taken from reference TRBV12-5 and TRBJ2-5, reads DARVTQTPRHKVTEMGQEVTMRCQPILGHNTVFWYRQTMMQGLELLAYFRNRAPLDDSGMPKDRFSAEMPDATLATLKIQPSEPRDSAVYFCASGLNRGETQYFGPGTRLLVL.

This clone appeared a few times. J is TRBJ2-7 and V is TRBV7-9; unclear D gene. V was cut by 5 bases and J by 6 bases, with 14 bases left in between. CDR3 length equals 13 residues. The germline gives CDR1 SEHNR, CDR2 FQNEAQ (reference sequence). CDR3 bases: TGTGCCAGCAGCCCTGACTCCTCGTCCGAGCAGTACTTC. This codes for CASSPDSSSEQYF.

CDR3 DNA sequence: TGTGCTAGTGGTTTGAGGCAGGGAAATTCACCCCTCCACTTT. Translating gives CASGLRQGNSPLHF. The chain has TRBV12-5 and TRBJ1-6; a weak D match, TRBD1 (5 bases). With 2 bases removed from V and 7 bases from J, the gap between germline ends came to 9 bases. CDR3 length: 14 amino acids. CDR1 is LGHNT, CDR2 FRNRAP, per germline.

The gene calls are TRBV28 and TRBJ1-4; D is unresolved. The CDR3 is 11 amino acids. Germline CDR1 is MDHEN and CDR2 is SYDVKM. Trimming removed 7 bases from V and 6 bases from J, with 6 bases in between. CDR3 sequence reads: CASTSDEKLFF. The CDR3 DNA is TGTGCCAGCACCTCGGATGAAAAACTGTTTTTT.

The CDR3, as DNA: TGTGCCAGCAGCCCTGGGACAGTCGAGCAGTACTTC. This encodes CASSPGTVEQYF. The chain employs TRBV13 and TRBJ2-7; 7 bases are shared with TRBD1. This CDR3 is 12 amino acids long. Germline V gives CDR1 PRHDT, CDR2 FYEKMQ (reference sequence). The J segment lost 6 bases and the V segment lost 5 bases, leaving 4 bases of the junction unmatched.

This sequence joins TRBV27 and TRBJ2-2; 8 bases fit TRBD1. Germline V CDR1 and CDR2: MNHEY, SMNVEV (reference sequence). The CDR3 sequence is 15 residues long. V lost 2 bases to trimming and J lost 4 bases; unmatched junction nucleotides: 3. The CDR3 here is CASSLNTGGTGELFF. DNA of the CDR3: TGTGCCAGCAGTTTAAATACAGGGGGCACCGGGGAGCTGTTTTTT.

This chain links TRBV7-8 with TRBJ2-7, with 11 bases fitting TRBD1. CDR1 is SGHVS, CDR2 FQNEAQ, per germline. V lost 4 bases and J lost 7; bases outside the gene matches: 9. This CDR3 is built from 15 residues. CDR3 coding DNA: TGTGCCAGCAGCTATCGGACAGGGGGCGCGGGGGAGCAGTACTTC. Translating gives CASSYRTGGAGEQYF.